This T cell receptor beta chain was observed in a study of T cell repertoires in ileal Crohn's disease. Sequenced by immunoSEQ multiplex PCR; TCRdb stores in-frame clones only, minus some. The repertoire consists of about 17,000 clones, with 75% to 90% occurring once and the leading ten covering 10%. The CDR3 sequence is 15 residues long. V lost 5 bases and J lost 2; bases outside the gene matches: 5. From germline, CDR1 is SGHNT and CDR2 YENEEA. This receptor was identified in an adult with Crohn's disease. What was sequenced was ileal tissue. This chain uses TRBV11-3 with TRBJ2-3; 9 nucleotides align to TRBD2. The CDR3 protein is CASSRGRGATDTQYF. The CDR3 region has the DNA TGTGCCAGCAGCCGCGGGAGGGGGGCCACAGATACGCAGTATTTT.